The 20 T cell receptor beta chains below were found in one sample sequenced in a study of blood T cell repertoires in COVID-19. Sequencing used immunoSEQ multiplex PCR; TCRdb keeps in-frame clones, though not all of them. Of about 270,000 clones detected, more than 75% appear once; the ten largest clones hold approximately 10%. Material: peripheral blood. The receptors shown here come from a man between 35 and 55 years old with active or convalescent COVID-19.

V gene TRBV28 combines with J gene TRBJ2-3; D is ambiguous. Germline loops: CDR1 MDHEN, CDR2 SYDVKM. The CDR3 extends over 12 amino acids. With 3 bases removed from V and 4 bases from J, the gap between germline ends came to 5 bases. This CDR3 reads CASSFGADTQYF. For the CDR3, the DNA is TGTGCCAGCAGTTTCGGAGCAGATACGCAGTATTTT.

A few counts support this clone. The chain uses TRBV10-1 and TRBJ2-1; perhaps TRBD2 as D (6 bases). The ends were cut back, 5 bases at V and 5 bases at J, with 19 bases in the middle. This CDR3 is 16 amino acids long. The germline V gene has CDR1 WNHNN and CDR2 SYGVQD (reference sequence). CDR3 in DNA: TGCGCCAGCAGTTATTCCTCCGGGACTGGGAACAATGAGCAGTTCTTC. This translates into CASSYSSGTGNNEQFF.

The sample holds a few counts of this clone. This chain connects TRBV5-6 to TRBJ1-3, with D unresolved. Germline-derived CDR1 and CDR2 are SGHDT and YYEEEE. V was shortened by 1 base and J by 0 bases, with 8 bases between the two germline ends. This CDR3 is built from 15 residues. The CDR3 reads CASSLSGRSGNTIYF. DNA for the CDR3: TGTGCCAGCAGCTTGTCAGGCCGCTCTGGAAACACCATATATTTT.

This clone was counted a single time. The chain combines TRBV6-5 with TRBJ1-4; D possibly corresponds to TRBD1 (6 bases). The germline V gene encodes CDR1 MNHEY and CDR2 SVGAGI. V dropped 4 bases and J dropped 6 bases, with 12 bases sitting between them. This CDR3 is built from 14 residues. The CDR3 region is CASSFRGGDEKLFF. As DNA, the CDR3 is TGTGCCAGCAGTTTCAGGGGAGGGGATGAAAAACTGTTTTTT.

The gene calls are TRBV2 and TRBJ2-3; maybe TRBD2 (6 bases). The germline gives CDR1 SNHLY, CDR2 FYNNEI. Trimming removed 7 bases from V and 3 bases from J, with 17 bases in between. This CDR3 spans 15 amino acids. DNA for the CDR3: TGTGCCAGCACCCGAGGAGGGGCATATACAGATACGCAGTATTTT. Its protein product is CASTRGGAYTDTQYF.

This clone appeared once. J is TRBJ1-5 and V is TRBV6-5, with D uncertain. CDR3 length: 15 amino acids. V dropped 2 bases and J dropped 0 bases, with 8 bases sitting between them. The germline V gene has CDR1 MNHEY and CDR2 SVGAGI. The CDR3, as DNA: TGTGCCAGCAGTTACATCAGTGATAGCAATCAGCCCCAGCATTTT. It specifies CASSYISDSNQPQHF.

A few counts support this clone. J is TRBJ1-1 and V is TRBV11-1; no clear D. Germline V lookup: CDR1 SGHAT, CDR2 FQDESV (reference sequence). Trimming shortened V by 2 bases and J by 4 bases, and 8 bases separated the two germline ends. CDR3 length equals 13 residues. The CDR3 protein is CASSLPGGTEAFF. The CDR3 DNA is TGTGCCAGCAGCTTACCCGGAGGCACTGAAGCTTTCTTT.

The chain is built from TRBV18 and TRBJ2-3; D is possibly TRBD1 (6 bases). Germline CDR1 reads KGHSH; CDR2 reads LQKENI. The V end was cut by 0 bases, the J end by 5 bases, with 12 bases between. The CDR3 is 15 residues long. CDR3 DNA: TGTGCCAGCTCACCACCGGCAGGGGCCGGAGATACGCAGTATTTT. Translated: CASSPPAGAGDTQYF.

The sample holds one count of this clone. CDR3 nucleotides: TGTGCCAGCTCACCACCCCAGGGACTAGCGTCTTCCCACGAGCAGTACTTC. Protein sequence: CASSPPQGLASSHEQYF. The chain recombines TRBV18 with TRBJ2-7; 10 bases fit TRBD2. This CDR3 has 17 amino acids. V lost 0 bases to trimming and J lost 5 bases; unmatched junction nucleotides: 10. Germline V lookup: CDR1 KGHSH, CDR2 LQKENI.

This clone is a singleton in its sample. This chain connects TRBV28 to TRBJ1-5, with 10 bases aligning to TRBD1. CDR1 MDHEN and CDR2 SYDVKM come from the germline V gene. Trimming removed 6 bases from V and 6 bases from J; junction bases left unmatched: 14. The CDR3 extends over 17 amino acids. CDR3 DNA: TGTGCCAGCAGGCCACAGACAGGGGGCTGGGGGGGTCAGCCCCAGCATTTT. It yields the protein CASRPQTGGWGGQPQHF.

The chain employs TRBV5-5 and TRBJ1-3; no reliable D call. V gave up 5 bases and J gave up 3 bases, with 18 bases separating them. The CDR3 has 16 residues. Germline V gene data show CDR1 as SGHKS and CDR2 as YYEKEE (reference sequence). The CDR3, as DNA: TGTGCCAGCAGTTCGAGAGAAGGTGGACTTGGAAACACCATATATTTT. The encoded protein is CASSSREGGLGNTIYF.

This clone was detected once. This chain joins TRBV12-3 or TRBV12-4 and TRBJ1-5; no reliable D call. This CDR3 region has 12 residues. V was cut by 3 bases and J by 6 bases, with 6 bases left in between. CDR3 in amino acids: CASSFSGQPQHF. CDR3 in DNA: TGTGCCAGCAGTTTTTCGGGTCAGCCCCAGCATTTT.

This clone was observed a handful of times. Other DNA sequences from this sample encode an identical CDR3 as well. The genes are TRBV2 and TRBJ2-1, with 10 bases identical to TRBD2. Germline CDR1 reads SNHLY; CDR2 reads FYNNEI. J gave up 4 bases and V 8 bases, and 8 bases lay outside the gene matches. The CDR3 has 15 amino acids. The CDR3 is CASRSSGGAYNEQFF. DNA for the CDR3: TGTGCCAGCCGATCGAGCGGGGGGGCTTACAATGAGCAGTTCTTC. The variable domain in full, with the rest retrieved from reference TRBV2 and TRBJ2-1, is EPEVTQTPSHQVTQMGQEVILRCVPISNHLYFYWYRQILGQKVEFLVSFYNNEISEKSEIFDDQFSVERPDGSNFTLKIRSTKLEDSAMYFCASRSSGGAYNEQFFGPGTRLTVL.

The V gene is TRBV10-3, the J gene TRBJ2-6, with D possibly matching TRBD1 (5 bases). The germline CDR1 and CDR2 sequences are ENHRY and SYGVKD. CDR3 length: 14 amino acids. Trimming cost V 6 bases and J 4 bases, with 10 bases left between them. Written as DNA, the CDR3 is TGTGCCATCAGCGGACAATCAGGGGCCAACGTCCTGACTTTC. This translates into CAISGQSGANVLTF.

The CDR3 region has the DNA TGTGCCAGCAGCGGTGACACTTCCTACGAGCAGTACTTC. Translated: CASSGDTSYEQYF. This chain links TRBV2 with TRBJ2-7; D is unclear. Germline CDR1 SNHLY, CDR2 FYNNEI. The CDR3 totals 13 residues. V lost 6 bases to trimming and J lost 1 base, with 10 bases between them. Together with reference TRBV2 and TRBJ2-7, the CDR3 gives the full variable domain: EPEVTQTPSHQVTQMGQEVILRCVPISNHLYFYWYRQILGQKVEFLVSFYNNEISEKSEIFDDQFSVERPDGSNFTLKIRSTKLEDSAMYFCASSGDTSYEQYFGPGTRLTVT.

The J gene is TRBJ2-3, the V gene TRBV7-6, with TRBD2 matching over 9 bases. Germline V gene lookup returns CDR1 SGHVS and CDR2 FNYEAQ. V gave up 5 bases and J gave up 5 bases; unmatched junction bases: 11. The CDR3 consists of 16 residues. CDR3 region: CASSPKETLAGDTQYF. The CDR3 DNA sequence: TGTGCCAGCAGCCCGAAAGAGACACTAGCGGGAGATACGCAGTATTTT.

The CDR3 DNA reads TGTGCCAGCAGAGGGGACAGCAAAAACATTCAGTACTTC. Its translation: CASRGDSKNIQYF. The chain uses TRBV2 and TRBJ2-4, with 7 bases identical to TRBD1. The trim removed 6 bases at V and 3 bases at J, leaving 2 bases unmatched. Germline CDR1 and CDR2: SNHLY and FYNNEI. There are 13 residues in the CDR3.

A single count supports this clone. The gene calls are TRBV5-1 and TRBJ2-1; 9 bases map to TRBD2. This CDR3 is built from 18 residues. V lost 5 bases to trimming and J lost 7 bases; unmatched junction nucleotides: 19. CDR1 is SGHRS and CDR2 is YFSETQ in the germline V gene. The CDR3 here is CASSRTGLLAGVVNEQFF. CDR3 DNA: TGCGCCAGCAGTCGGACGGGGCTTTTAGCGGGAGTGGTGAATGAGCAGTTCTTC.

The chain employs TRBV14 and TRBJ1-4; 7 nucleotides align to TRBD1. Losses at the gene ends were 2 bases for V and 8 bases for J; bases not matched to a gene: 5. Germline V lookup: CDR1 SGHDN, CDR2 FVKESK. The CDR3 is 14 residues long. The CDR3 DNA is TGTGCCAGCAGCCAATGGGACAGAGAGGAAAAACTGTTTTTT. Protein product: CASSQWDREEKLFF.

The rearrangement uses TRBV2 and TRBJ1-2; the match to TRBD1 covers 7 bases. Germline CDR1 is SNHLY and CDR2 is FYNNEI. The CDR3 spans 13 residues. The ends lost 7 bases at V and 4 bases at J; junction bases unmatched: 6. In DNA form, the CDR3 reads TGTGCCAGCACGAGCCGGGACAGCTATGGCTACACCTTC. Residues: CASTSRDSYGYTF.